The clone carrying this T cell receptor (beta chain) was detected many times. Antigen specificity is unknown. The data stem from a study of Graves' ophthalmopathy and Graves' hyperthyroidism. Whole-study findings and limits: Blood repertoires reportedly contained most expanded thyroid clonotypes above 0.001 frequency.

New diagnoses, under 2 months' duration, and ages 18 to 65 characterized the hyperthyroidism patients. The study amplified TCR beta CDR3 regions using RNA transcripts. RT-PCR with HTBI primers came first, then second-round multiplex PCR. Each CDR3 protein is one row after TCRdb ran MiXCR on the multiplex PCR reads. Among approximately 1.2 million distinct CDR3 sequences listed, about two fifths were seen once. Sequencing was carried out using peripheral blood or thyroid tissue (not recorded which). The clonotype comes from an adult man with Graves' hyperthyroidism.

The CDR3 protein is CASSLWDRPNSPLHF. The CDR3 bases are TGTGCCAGCAGCTTGTGGGACAGGCCCAATTCACCCCTCCACTTT. V usage is TRBV7-2 and J usage is TRBJ1-6, with TRBD1 matching over 8 bases. From germline, CDR1 is SGHTA and CDR2 FQGNSA. The trim removed 3 bases at V and 7 bases at J, leaving 5 bases unmatched. CDR3 length equals 15 residues. The whole variable domain, filled in from reference TRBV7-2 and TRBJ1-6, reads GAGVSQSPSNKVTEKGKDVELRCDPISGHTALYWYRQSLGQGLEFLIYFQGNSAPDKSGLPSDRFSAERTGGSVSTLTIQRTQQEDSAVYLCASSLWDRPNSPLHFGNGTRLTVT.